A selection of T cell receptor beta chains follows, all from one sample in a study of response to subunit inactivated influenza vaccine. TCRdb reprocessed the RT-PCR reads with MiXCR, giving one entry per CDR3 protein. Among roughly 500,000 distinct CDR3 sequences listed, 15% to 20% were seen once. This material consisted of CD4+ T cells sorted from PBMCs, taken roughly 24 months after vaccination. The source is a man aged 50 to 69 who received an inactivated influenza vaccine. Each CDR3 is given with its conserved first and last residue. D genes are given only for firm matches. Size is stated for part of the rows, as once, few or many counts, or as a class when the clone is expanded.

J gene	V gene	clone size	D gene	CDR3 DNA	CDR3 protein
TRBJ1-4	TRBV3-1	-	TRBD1	TGTGCCAGCAGCCCATTGGGACAGGTCGACGAAAAACTGTTTTTT	CASSPLGQVDEKLFF
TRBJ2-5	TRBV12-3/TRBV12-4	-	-	TGTGCCAGCAGCGACCCTTCCGGTGCTCGAGAGACCCAGTACTTC	CASSDPSGARETQYF
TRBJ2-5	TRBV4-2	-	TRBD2	TGTGCCAGCAGCCAGTCCGGGACTAGCGTCCGCGCGTACCAAGAGACCCAGTACTTC	CASSQSGTSVRAYQETQYF
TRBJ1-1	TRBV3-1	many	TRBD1	TGTGCCAGCAGCCCGGACCCGACAGGGGGCACTGAAGCTTTCTTT	CASSPDPTGGTEAFF
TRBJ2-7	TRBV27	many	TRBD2	TGTGCCAGCAGTTCTCGGGCGGGAGAACACTACGAGCAGTACTTC	CASSSRAGEHYEQYF
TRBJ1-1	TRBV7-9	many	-	TGTGCCAGCAGCTTTATGACGGGGGCGGGTACTGAAGCTTTCTTT	CASSFMTGAGTEAFF
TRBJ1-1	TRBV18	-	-	TGTGCCAGCTCACCACTCGACAAGATGAACACTGAAGCTTTCTTT	CASSPLDKMNTEAFF
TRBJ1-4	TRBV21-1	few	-	TGTGCCAGCAGCAAATGTGTCGGGAACAATGAAAAACTGTTTTTT	CASSKCVGNNEKLFF
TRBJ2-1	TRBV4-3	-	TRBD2	TGCGCCAGCAGCCAAGAAATAGGGGCAGCGGGAGAATTGAAGCAGTTCTTC	CASSQEIGAAGELKQFF
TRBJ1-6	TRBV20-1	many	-	TGCAGTGCTAGAGACTACGTTAGGGTTAGCTATAATTCACCCCTCCACTTT	CSARDYVRVSYNSPLHF
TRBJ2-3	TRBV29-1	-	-	TGCAGCGTTGGCCTCGACCCTAATACGCAGTATTTT	CSVGLDPNTQYF
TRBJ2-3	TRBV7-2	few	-	TGTGCCAGCAGCTCGCGGACCAGGGGCACAGATACGCAGTATTTT	CASSSRTRGTDTQYF
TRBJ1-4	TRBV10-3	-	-	TGTGCCAAGTCCTGTAGGGGACACGACGTAACTAATGAAAAACTGTTTTTT	CAKSCRGHDVTNEKLFF
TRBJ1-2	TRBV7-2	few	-	TGTGCCAGCAGCTTGATACGGACTGGCTACACCTTC	CASSLIRTGYTF
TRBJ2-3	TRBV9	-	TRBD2	TGTGCCAGCAGCGGCCGAGGAGCGGGGAGCACAGATACGCAGTATTTT	CASSGRGAGSTDTQYF
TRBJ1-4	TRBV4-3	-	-	TGCGCCAGCAGCCCCAGCTCGGCAGGGGAACTCGAGAAACTGTTTTTT	CASSPSSAGELEKLFF
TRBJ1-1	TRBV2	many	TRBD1	TGTGCCAGCAGTGGGCGACAGGGGAGGGTGACTGAAGCTTTCTTT	CASSGRQGRVTEAFF
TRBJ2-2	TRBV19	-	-	TGTGCCAGTAGATCGACAGGAAAGGCCGGGGAGCTGTTTTTT	CASRSTGKAGELFF
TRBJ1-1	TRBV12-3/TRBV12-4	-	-	TGTGCCAGCAAAAAGGGAGTAGCAACCGAAGCTTTCTTT	CASKKGVATEAFF
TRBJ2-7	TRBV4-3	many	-	TGCGCCAGCAGCCAAGATTTTGGGGCCTTTCCCTACGAGCAGTACTTC	CASSQDFGAFPYEQYF
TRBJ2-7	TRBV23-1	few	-	TGCGCCAGCAGTCAATCTTGGCAGAACTACGAGCAGTACTTC	CASSQSWQNYEQYF
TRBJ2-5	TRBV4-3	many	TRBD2	TGCGCCAGCAGCCAGGCTCTTGGGACTAGCGGGAGCTGGGAGACCCAGTACTTC	CASSQALGTSGSWETQYF
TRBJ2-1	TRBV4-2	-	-	TGTGCCAGCAGCCAAGACCTAGCAGCCTACAATGAGCAGTTCTTC	CASSQDLAAYNEQFF
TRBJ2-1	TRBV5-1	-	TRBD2	TGCGCCAGCAGCGAAGGACTAGCGGGAGGGAATGAGCAGTTCTTC	CASSEGLAGGNEQFF
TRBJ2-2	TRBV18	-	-	TGTGCCAGCTCACCATCGGACATAAACACCGGGGAGCTGTTTTTT	CASSPSDINTGELFF
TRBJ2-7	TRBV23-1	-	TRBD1	TGCGCCAGCGCACCCCGACAGGGGAGGTACGAGCAGTACTTC	CASAPRQGRYEQYF
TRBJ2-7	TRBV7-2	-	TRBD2	TGTGCCAGCAGCTTAGTGTCTAGCGGGAGAGACTCCTACGAGCAGTACTTC	CASSLVSSGRDSYEQYF
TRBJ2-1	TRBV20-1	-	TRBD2	TGCAGTGCTAGAGACCCCGCGGAGCGGGGTTCCTACAATGAGCAGTTCTTC	CSARDPAERGSYNEQFF
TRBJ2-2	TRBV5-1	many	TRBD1	TGCGCCAGCAGCACGGGGACAGTGAACACCGGGGAGCTGTTTTTT	CASSTGTVNTGELFF
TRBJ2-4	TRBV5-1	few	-	TGCGCCAGCAGCCGAGGGTCTTCAAGCAAAAACATTCAGTACTTC	CASSRGSSSKNIQYF
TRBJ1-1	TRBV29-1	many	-	TGCAGCGTTGTGCGAGGGGAACTTCTTGGGACAGAAGCTTTCTTT	CSVVRGELLGTEAFF
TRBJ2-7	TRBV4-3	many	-	TGCGCCAGCAGCCAAGATTTGGGGGCCCTCAAGCAGTACTTC	CASSQDLGALKQYF
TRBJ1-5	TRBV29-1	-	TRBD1	TGCAGCGCCATGTCAGGGACAGGGGGCTTATTTAGCAATCAGCCCCAGCATTTT	CSAMSGTGGLFSNQPQHF